This TCR beta chain is drawn from a study of OX40 agonist ivuxolimab in advanced cancers. Whole-study findings and limits: Relative to CD4+, CD8+ T cells held more expanded clones on average.

Profiling relied on immunoSEQ multiplex PCR, and the TCRdb table lists in-frame clones only, not all of them. The profile shows some 39,000 clones, roughly four fifths of them singletons. CDR3 length: 15 amino acids. V lost 0 bases to trimming and J lost 2 bases, with 10 bases between them. From germline, CDR1 is SGDLS and CDR2 YYNGEE. As regards this clone: Antigen: not known.

The TCR sequence derives from an adult with an advanced solid tumor such as melanoma, head and neck, liver or kidney cancer. Material: CD4+ or CD8+ T cells sorted from blood, obtained in a trial of the OX40 agonist ivuxolimab. The chain combines TRBV9 with TRBJ2-3, with no clear D. This chain's CDR3 is CASSVAMGYTDTQYF. CDR3 sequence (DNA): TGTGCCAGCAGCGTAGCTATGGGATACACAGATACGCAGTATTTT.